This TCR beta chain was captured by sequencing in a study of T cells in Graves' hyperthyroidism and ophthalmopathy. There were TCR beta CDR3 regions amplified from RNA transcripts. TCR CDR3 underwent first-round RT-PCR with the HTBI primer set. Each CDR3 protein is one row after TCRdb ran MiXCR on the multiplex PCR reads. This sample carries fewer than 900,000 distinct CDR3 sequences, about 16% of them seen once, and the ten largest clones take roughly 8%. Patients were aged 18 to 65, had disease duration under 2 months, and had newly diagnosed hyperthyroidism. Exclusion of patients followed from uncontrolled infection, other autoimmune disease, pregnancy or lactation. The authors took PBMCs from 10 ml fresh peripheral blood. What was sequenced was blood. The receptor was derived from a man aged 18 to 35 with Graves' hyperthyroidism.

In DNA, the CDR3 is TGTGCCAGCAGTCCCCAGGGGCCGCAGGAGCCCCAGCATTTT. It codes for CASSPQGPQEPQHF. The rearrangement joins TRBV7-9 to TRBJ1-5, with D perhaps matching TRBD1 (6 bases). The CDR3 has 14 residues. Germline V lookup: CDR1 SEHNR, CDR2 FQNEAQ (reference sequence). V was cut by 6 bases and J by 8 bases, with 17 bases left in between.